These T cell receptor beta chains were read from a single sample in a study of preoperative IRX-2 immunotherapy in early breast cancer. Method: immunoSEQ multiplex PCR; TCRdb's copy keeps in-frame clones and lacks some. The repertoire holds about 67,000 clones, less than 95% seen once, with around 1.7% in the top ten. Sampling was performed from a patient treated with IRX-2 immunotherapy. The receptors were gathered from a human donor with breast cancer. Both conserved end residues are part of each CDR3. The order of the fields is D gene, V gene, clone size, J gene, CDR3 protein, CDR3 DNA. The D gene is left open where the match is weak. Not all rows give a size; the values are once, few, many and, for expanded clones, a class.

d_gene: .; v_gene: TRBV20-1; abundance: once; j_gene: TRBJ2-3; CDR3aa: CSARILNTQYF; CDR3nt: TGCAGTGCTAGGATCTTGAATACGCAGTATTTT
d_gene: TRBD1; v_gene: TRBV6-5; abundance: .; j_gene: TRBJ2-7; CDR3aa: CASSYRRQGANEQYF; CDR3nt: TGTGCCAGCAGTTACCGTCGACAGGGGGCCAACGAGCAGTACTTC
d_gene: TRBD1; v_gene: TRBV5-1; abundance: once; j_gene: TRBJ1-1; CDR3aa: CASSLIGTENTEAFF; CDR3nt: TGCGCCAGCAGCTTGATAGGGACAGAGAACACTGAAGCTTTCTTT
d_gene: .; v_gene: TRBV14; abundance: .; j_gene: TRBJ1-2; CDR3aa: CASSHRFGTAYGYTF; CDR3nt: TGTGCCAGCAGCCACAGATTCGGGACGGCCTATGGCTACACCTTC
d_gene: .; v_gene: TRBV10-3; abundance: few; j_gene: TRBJ1-5; CDR3aa: CAISEVDQPQHF; CDR3nt: TGTGCCATCAGTGAAGTGGATCAGCCCCAGCATTTT
d_gene: .; v_gene: TRBV21-1; abundance: .; j_gene: TRBJ1-1; CDR3aa: CASSNEGPLNTEAFF; CDR3nt: TGTGCCAGCAGCAACGAGGGTCCGCTGAACACTGAAGCTTTCTTT
d_gene: .; v_gene: TRBV30; abundance: .; j_gene: TRBJ2-4; CDR3aa: CAWSPSKNIQYF; CDR3nt: TGTGCCTGGAGCCCCAGCAAAAACATTCAGTACTTC
d_gene: .; v_gene: TRBV9; abundance: .; j_gene: TRBJ2-3; CDR3aa: CASSVARGLPTDTQYF; CDR3nt: TGTGCCAGCAGCGTAGCTCGGGGTTTGCCCACAGATACGCAGTATTTT
d_gene: TRBD1; v_gene: TRBV9; abundance: .; j_gene: TRBJ2-3; CDR3aa: CASSLNRDRNTDTQYF; CDR3nt: TGTGCCAGCAGCCTAAACCGGGACAGGAACACAGATACGCAGTATTTT
d_gene: .; v_gene: TRBV11-2; abundance: .; j_gene: TRBJ2-1; CDR3aa: CASSLIVYNEQFF; CDR3nt: TGTGCCAGCAGCTTAATAGTTTACAATGAGCAGTTCTTC
d_gene: TRBD1; v_gene: TRBV7-9; abundance: .; j_gene: TRBJ1-2; CDR3aa: CASSSQGTESYGYTF; CDR3nt: TGTGCCAGCAGCTCACAGGGGACAGAAAGCTATGGCTACACCTTC
d_gene: TRBD1; v_gene: TRBV7-6; abundance: .; j_gene: TRBJ2-7; CDR3aa: CASSSQPPALPGQGSEQYF; CDR3nt: TGTGCCAGCAGCTCGCAACCCCCCGCGCTACCGGGACAGGGGAGCGAGCAGTACTTC
d_gene: .; v_gene: TRBV5-1; abundance: .; j_gene: TRBJ2-3; CDR3aa: CASSSTSTDTQYF; CDR3nt: TGCGCCAGCAGCTCCACAAGCACAGATACGCAGTATTTT
d_gene: .; v_gene: TRBV5-4; abundance: .; j_gene: TRBJ1-2; CDR3aa: CASSLGGTPRYGYTF; CDR3nt: TGTGCCAGCAGCTTGGGGGGGACCCCTAGGTATGGCTACACCTTC
d_gene: .; v_gene: TRBV27; abundance: once; j_gene: TRBJ1-4; CDR3aa: CASRRGGEKLFF; CDR3nt: TGTGCCAGCAGGAGGGGTGGTGAAAAACTGTTTTTT
d_gene: TRBD1; v_gene: TRBV6-5; abundance: .; j_gene: TRBJ1-3; CDR3aa: CASSRTGTGNTIYF; CDR3nt: TGTGCCAGCAGTCGGACAGGGACTGGAAACACCATATATTTT